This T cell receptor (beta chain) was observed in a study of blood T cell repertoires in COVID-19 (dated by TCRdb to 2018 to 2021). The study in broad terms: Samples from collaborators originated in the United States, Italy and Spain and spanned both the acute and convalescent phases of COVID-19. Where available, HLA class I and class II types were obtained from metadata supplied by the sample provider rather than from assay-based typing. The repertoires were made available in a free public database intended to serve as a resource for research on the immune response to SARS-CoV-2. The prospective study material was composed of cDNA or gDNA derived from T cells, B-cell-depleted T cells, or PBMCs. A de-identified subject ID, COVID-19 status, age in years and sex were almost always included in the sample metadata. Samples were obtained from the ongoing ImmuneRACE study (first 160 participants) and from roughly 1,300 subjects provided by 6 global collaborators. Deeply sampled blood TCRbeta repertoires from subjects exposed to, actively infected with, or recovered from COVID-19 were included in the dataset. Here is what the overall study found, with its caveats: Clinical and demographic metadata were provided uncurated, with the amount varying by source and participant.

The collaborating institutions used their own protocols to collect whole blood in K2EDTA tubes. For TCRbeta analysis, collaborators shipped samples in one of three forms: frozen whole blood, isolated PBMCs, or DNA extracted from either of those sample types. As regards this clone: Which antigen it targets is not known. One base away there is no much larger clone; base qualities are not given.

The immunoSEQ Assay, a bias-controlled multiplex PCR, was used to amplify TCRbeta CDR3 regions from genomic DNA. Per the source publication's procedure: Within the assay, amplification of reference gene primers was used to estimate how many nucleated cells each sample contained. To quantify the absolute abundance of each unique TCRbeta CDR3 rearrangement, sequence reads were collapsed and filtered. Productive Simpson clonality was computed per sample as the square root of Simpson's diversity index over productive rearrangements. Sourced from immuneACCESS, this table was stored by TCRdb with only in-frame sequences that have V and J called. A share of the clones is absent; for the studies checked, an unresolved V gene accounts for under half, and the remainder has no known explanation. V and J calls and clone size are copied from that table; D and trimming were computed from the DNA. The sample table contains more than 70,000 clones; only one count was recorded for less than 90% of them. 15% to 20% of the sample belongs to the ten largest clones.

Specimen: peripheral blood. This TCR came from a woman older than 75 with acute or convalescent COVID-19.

The bases are TGTGCCAGCACAGGGACAGGGAACTCCGAGCAGTACTTC. Protein translation: CASTGTGNSEQYF. The chain is encoded by TRBV2 joined to TRBJ2-7; TRBD1 agrees with 9 junctional bases. At the junction V is shortened by 7 bases and J by 6 bases; bases outside the gene matches: 7. Including the terminal cysteine and phenylalanine, the CDR3 comprises 13 residues. Here the CDR3 DNA is all that survives: 39 bases in frame from base 1. For CDR1 and CDR2, the germline V gene lists SNHLY and FYNNEI.